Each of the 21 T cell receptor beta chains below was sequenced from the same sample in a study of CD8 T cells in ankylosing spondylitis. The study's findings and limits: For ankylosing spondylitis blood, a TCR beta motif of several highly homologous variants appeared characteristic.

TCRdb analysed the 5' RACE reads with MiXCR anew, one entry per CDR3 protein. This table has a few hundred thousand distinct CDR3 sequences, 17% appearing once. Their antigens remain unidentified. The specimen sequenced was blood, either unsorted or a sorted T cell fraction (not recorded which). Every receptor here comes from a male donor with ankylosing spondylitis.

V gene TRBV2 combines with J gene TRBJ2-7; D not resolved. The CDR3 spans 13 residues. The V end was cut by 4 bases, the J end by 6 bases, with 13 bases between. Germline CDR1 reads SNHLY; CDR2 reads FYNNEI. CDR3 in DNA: TGTGCCAGCAGTGCGCAGGTCCTGGGCGAGCAGTACTTC. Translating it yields CASSAQVLGEQYF.

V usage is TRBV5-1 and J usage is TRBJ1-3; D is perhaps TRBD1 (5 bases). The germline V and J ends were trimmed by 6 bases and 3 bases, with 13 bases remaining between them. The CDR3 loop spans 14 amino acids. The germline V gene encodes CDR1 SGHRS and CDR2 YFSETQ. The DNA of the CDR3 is TGCGCCAGCAAGCCGGGGGTTGATGGAAACACCATATATTTT. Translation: CASKPGVDGNTIYF.

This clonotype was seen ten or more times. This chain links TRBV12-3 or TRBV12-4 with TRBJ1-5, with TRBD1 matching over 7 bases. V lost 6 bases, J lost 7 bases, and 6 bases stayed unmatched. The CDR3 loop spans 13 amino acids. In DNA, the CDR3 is TGTGCCAGCAGGTTGACAGGGACGCAGCCCCAGCATTTT. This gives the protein CASRLTGTQPQHF.

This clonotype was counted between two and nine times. CDR3 DNA: TGTGCCAGCAGGGGACAGGGGGCGCAGAATTCACCCCTCCACTTT. Protein sequence: CASRGQGAQNSPLHF. The V and J genes are TRBV6-1 and TRBJ1-6; 12 nucleotides agree with TRBD1. The V segment lost 6 bases and the J segment 7 bases; nucleotides outside the gene matches: 4. Germline CDR1 is MNHNS and CDR2 is SASEGT. This CDR3 contains 15 residues.

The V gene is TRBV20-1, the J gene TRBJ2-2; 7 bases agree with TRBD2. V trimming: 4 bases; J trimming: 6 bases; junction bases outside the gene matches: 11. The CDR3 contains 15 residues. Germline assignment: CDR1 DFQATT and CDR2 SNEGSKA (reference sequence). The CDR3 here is CSANRPRERSGELFF. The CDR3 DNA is TGCAGTGCTAACCGGCCGCGGGAGAGGTCCGGGGAGCTGTTTTTT.

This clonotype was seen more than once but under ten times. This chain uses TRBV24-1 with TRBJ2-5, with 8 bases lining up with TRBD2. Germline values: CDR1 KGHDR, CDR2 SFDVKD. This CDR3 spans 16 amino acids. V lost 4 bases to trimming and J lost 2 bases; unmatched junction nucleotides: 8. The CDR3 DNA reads TGTGCCACCAGTGACCCCCGGGGGGGGCCTCAAGAGACCCAGTACTTC. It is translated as CATSDPRGGPQETQYF.

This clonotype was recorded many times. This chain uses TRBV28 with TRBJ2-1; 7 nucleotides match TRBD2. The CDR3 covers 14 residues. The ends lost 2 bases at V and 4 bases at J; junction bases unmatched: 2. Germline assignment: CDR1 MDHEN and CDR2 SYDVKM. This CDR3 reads CASSLPSGYNEQFF. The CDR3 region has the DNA TGTGCCAGCAGTTTACCTAGCGGTTACAATGAGCAGTTCTTC. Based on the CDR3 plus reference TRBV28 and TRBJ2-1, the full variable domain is DVKVTQSSRYLVKRTGEKVFLECVQDMDHENMFWYRQDPGLGLRLIYFSYDVKMKEKGDIPEGYSVSREKKERFSLILESASTNQTSMYLCASSLPSGYNEQFFGPGTRLTVL.

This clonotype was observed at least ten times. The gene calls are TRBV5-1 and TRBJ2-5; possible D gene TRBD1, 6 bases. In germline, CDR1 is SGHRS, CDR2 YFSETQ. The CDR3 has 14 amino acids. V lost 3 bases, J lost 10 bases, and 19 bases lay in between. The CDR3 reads CASSSRDTTLHQYF. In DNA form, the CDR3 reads TGCGCCAGCAGCTCCCGGGACACAACCCTCCACCAGTACTTC.

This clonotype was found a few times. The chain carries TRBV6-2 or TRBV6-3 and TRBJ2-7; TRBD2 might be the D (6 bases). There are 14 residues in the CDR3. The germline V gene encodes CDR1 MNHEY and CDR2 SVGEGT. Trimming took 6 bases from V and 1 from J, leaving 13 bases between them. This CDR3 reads CASRRDSTSYEQYF. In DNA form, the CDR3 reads TGTGCCAGCAGGCGGGACTCAACTTCCTACGAGCAGTACTTC.

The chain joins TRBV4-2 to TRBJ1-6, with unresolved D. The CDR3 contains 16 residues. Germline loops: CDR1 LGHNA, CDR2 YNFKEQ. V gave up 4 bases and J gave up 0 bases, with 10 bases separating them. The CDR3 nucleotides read TGTGCCAGCAGCCTTATGGGTAGCTCCTATAATTCACCCCTCCACTTT. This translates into CASSLMGSSYNSPLHF.

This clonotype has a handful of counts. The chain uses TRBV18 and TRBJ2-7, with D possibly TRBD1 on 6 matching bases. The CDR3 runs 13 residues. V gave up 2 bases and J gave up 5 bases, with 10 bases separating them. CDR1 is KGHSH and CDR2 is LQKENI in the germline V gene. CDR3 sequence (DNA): TGTGCCAGCTCACCAAACAGGGAGAACGAGCAGTACTTC. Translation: CASSPNRENEQYF.

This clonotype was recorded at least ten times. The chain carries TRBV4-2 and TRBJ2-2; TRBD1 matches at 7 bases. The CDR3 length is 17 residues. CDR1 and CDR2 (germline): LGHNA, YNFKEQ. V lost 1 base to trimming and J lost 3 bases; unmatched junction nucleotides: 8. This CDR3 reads CASSQASRRGHTGELFF. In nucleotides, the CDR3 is TGTGCCAGCAGCCAAGCTTCCAGAAGGGGGCACACCGGGGAGCTGTTTTTT.

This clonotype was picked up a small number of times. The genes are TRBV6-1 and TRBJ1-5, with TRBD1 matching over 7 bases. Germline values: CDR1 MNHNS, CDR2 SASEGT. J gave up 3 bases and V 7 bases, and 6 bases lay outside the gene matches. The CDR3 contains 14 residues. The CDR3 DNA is TGTGCCAGCAAATTGACAGGGAACAATCAGCCCCAGCATTTT. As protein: CASKLTGNNQPQHF.

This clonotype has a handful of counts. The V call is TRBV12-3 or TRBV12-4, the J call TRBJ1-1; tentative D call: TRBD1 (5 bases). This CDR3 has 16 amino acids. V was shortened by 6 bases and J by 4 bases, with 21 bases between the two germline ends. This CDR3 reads CASRQDGGGGSTEAFF. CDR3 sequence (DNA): TGTGCCAGCAGGCAGGACGGTGGGGGGGGTAGCACTGAAGCTTTCTTT.

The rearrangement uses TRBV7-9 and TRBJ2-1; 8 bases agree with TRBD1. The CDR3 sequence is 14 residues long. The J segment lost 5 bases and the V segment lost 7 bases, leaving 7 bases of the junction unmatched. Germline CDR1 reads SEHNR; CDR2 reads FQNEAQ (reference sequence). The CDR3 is CASNRQGQNNEQFF. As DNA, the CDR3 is TGTGCCAGCAACCGACAGGGGCAGAACAATGAGCAGTTCTTC.

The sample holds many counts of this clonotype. The CDR3 nucleotides read TGCGCCAGCAGCTTGGAGGACAAGGGTGGCTACACCTTC. This translates into CASSLEDKGGYTF. The chain is built from TRBV5-1 and TRBJ1-2, with D maybe TRBD1 (5 bases). CDR3 length: 13 amino acids. The V and J ends lost 0 bases and 7 bases respectively, with 10 bases between them. The germline V gene encodes CDR1 SGHRS and CDR2 YFSETQ. Full variable domain (rest looked up from reference TRBV5-1 and TRBJ1-2): KAGVTQTPRYLIKTRGQQVTLSCSPISGHRSVSWYQQTPGQGLQFLFEYFSETQRNKGNFPGRFSGRQFSNSRSEMNVSTLELGDSALYLCASSLEDKGGYTFGSGTRLTVV.

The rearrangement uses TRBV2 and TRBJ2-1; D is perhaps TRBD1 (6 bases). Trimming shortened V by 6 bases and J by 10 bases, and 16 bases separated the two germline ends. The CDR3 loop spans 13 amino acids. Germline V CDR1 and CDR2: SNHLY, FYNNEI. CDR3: CASSPDRAREQFF. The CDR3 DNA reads TGTGCCAGCAGCCCGGACAGAGCAAGGGAGCAGTTCTTC. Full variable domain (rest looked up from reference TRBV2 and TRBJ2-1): EPEVTQTPSHQVTQMGQEVILRCVPISNHLYFYWYRQILGQKVEFLVSFYNNEISEKSEIFDDQFSVERPDGSNFTLKIRSTKLEDSAMYFCASSPDRAREQFFGPGTRLTVL.

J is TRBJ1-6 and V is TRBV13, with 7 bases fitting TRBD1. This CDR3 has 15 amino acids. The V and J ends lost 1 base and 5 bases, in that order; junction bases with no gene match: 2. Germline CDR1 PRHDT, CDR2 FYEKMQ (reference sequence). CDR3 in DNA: TGTGCCAGCAGCTTAGTCGGGACAGATAATTCACCCCTCCACTTT. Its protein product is CASSLVGTDNSPLHF.

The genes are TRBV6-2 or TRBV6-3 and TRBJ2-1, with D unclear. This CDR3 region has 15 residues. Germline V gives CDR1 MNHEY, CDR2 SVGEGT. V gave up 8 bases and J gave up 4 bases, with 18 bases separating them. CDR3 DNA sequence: TGTGCCAGCTTGGCTGGGCCCTCGGGTTACAATGAGCAGTTCTTC. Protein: CASLAGPSGYNEQFF.

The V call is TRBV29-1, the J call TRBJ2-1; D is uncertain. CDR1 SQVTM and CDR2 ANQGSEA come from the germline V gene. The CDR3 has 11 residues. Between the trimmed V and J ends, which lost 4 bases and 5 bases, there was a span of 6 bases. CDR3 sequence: CSVAHNNEQFF. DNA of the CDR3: TGCAGCGTTGCTCATAACAATGAGCAGTTCTTC.

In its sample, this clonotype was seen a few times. As DNA, the CDR3 is TGTGCCAGCCGTTTCGCGGGCGAATCCTACAATGAGCAGTTCTTC. This translates into CASRFAGESYNEQFF. This rearrangement joins TRBV6-2 or TRBV6-3 to TRBJ2-1; TRBD2 might be the D (5 bases). This CDR3 region has 15 residues. The ends were cut back, 8 bases at V and 1 base at J, with 15 bases in the middle. Germline values: CDR1 MNHEY, CDR2 SVGEGT.